The present T cell receptor beta chain was sequenced within a study of T cell responses to AZD1222 COVID-19 vaccine. General observations from the study: White British donors predominated, females outnumbered males, and clonal diversity was possibly underestimated. Dominant CD4 TCR responses targeted spike regions 160-218 and 743-854.

Worth noting for this clone: Its antigen remains unidentified.

Per the germline V gene, CDR1 is KGHSH and CDR2 is LQKENI. The CDR3 has 15 residues. Trimming shortened V by 6 bases and J by 1 base, and 13 bases separated the two germline ends. The repertoire was sequenced with immunoSEQ multiplex PCR; TCRdb's copy has only in-frame clones and lacks some. This sample carries some 30,000 clones, about nine tenths of them seen once, and the ten largest clones take roughly 1.3%. J is TRBJ2-1 and V is TRBV18; D is possibly TRBD2 (6 bases). Source: peripheral blood, taken on day 0 of AZD1222 vaccination. The TCR was taken from an adult in good health. This CDR3 reads CASSSGVTSYNEQFF. The CDR3 bases are TGTGCCAGCTCCTCGGGAGTTACGTCCTACAATGAGCAGTTCTTC.